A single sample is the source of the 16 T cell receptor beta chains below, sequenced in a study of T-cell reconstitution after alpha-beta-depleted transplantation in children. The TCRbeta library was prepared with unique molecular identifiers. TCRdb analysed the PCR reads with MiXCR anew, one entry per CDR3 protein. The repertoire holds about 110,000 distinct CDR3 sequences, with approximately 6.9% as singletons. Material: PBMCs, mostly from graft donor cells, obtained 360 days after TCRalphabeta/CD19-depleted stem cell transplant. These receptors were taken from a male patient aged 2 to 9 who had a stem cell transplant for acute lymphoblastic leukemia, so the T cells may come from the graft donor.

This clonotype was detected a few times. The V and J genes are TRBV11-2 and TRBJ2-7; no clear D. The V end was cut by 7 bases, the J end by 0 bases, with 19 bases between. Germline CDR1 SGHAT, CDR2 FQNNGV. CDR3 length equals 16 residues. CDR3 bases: TGTGCCAGCACCCTTACCGTCCGGCCATTCTCCTACGAGCAGTACTTC. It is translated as CASTLTVRPFSYEQYF.

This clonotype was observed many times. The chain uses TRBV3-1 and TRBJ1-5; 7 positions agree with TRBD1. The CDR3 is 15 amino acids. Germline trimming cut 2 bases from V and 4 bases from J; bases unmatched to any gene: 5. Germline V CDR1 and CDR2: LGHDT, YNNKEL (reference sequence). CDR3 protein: CASSQRGTENQPQHF. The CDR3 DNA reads TGTGCCAGCAGCCAAAGGGGGACAGAGAATCAGCCCCAGCATTTT.

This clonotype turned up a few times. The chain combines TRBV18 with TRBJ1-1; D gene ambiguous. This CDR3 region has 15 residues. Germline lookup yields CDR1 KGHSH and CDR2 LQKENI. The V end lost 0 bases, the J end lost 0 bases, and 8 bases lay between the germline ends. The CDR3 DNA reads TGTGCCAGCTCACCACCCGGGTTGTTGAACACTGAAGCTTTCTTT. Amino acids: CASSPPGLLNTEAFF.

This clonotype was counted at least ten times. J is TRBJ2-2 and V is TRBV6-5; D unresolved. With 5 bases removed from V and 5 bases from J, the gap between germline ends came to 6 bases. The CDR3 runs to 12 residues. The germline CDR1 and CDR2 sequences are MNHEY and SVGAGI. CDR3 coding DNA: TGTGCCAGCAGTAAAGAGACCGGGGAGCTGTTTTTT. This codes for CASSKETGELFF.

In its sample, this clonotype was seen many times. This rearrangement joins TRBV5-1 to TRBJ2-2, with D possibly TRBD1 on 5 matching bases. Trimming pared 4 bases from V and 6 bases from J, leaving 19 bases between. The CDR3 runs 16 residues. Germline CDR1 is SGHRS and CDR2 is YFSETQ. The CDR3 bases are TGCGCCAGCAGCGTGACAGTTAAGGCCCCCCCCGGGGAGCTGTTTTTT. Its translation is CASSVTVKAPPGELFF.

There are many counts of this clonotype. CDR3 sequence: CASSAPSGFYNEQFF. The CDR3 DNA reads TGTGCCAGCAGTGCCCCTAGCGGGTTCTACAATGAGCAGTTCTTC. This rearrangement joins TRBV12-3 or TRBV12-4 to TRBJ2-1; 8 bases are a match to TRBD2. The trim removed 5 bases at V and 3 bases at J, leaving 6 bases unmatched. CDR3 length: 15 amino acids.

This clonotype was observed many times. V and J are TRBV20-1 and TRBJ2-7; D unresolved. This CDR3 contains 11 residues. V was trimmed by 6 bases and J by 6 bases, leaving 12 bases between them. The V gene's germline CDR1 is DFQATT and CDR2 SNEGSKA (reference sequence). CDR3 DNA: TGCAGTGCCCCATCGGGTCCCGAGCAGTACTTC. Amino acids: CSAPSGPEQYF.

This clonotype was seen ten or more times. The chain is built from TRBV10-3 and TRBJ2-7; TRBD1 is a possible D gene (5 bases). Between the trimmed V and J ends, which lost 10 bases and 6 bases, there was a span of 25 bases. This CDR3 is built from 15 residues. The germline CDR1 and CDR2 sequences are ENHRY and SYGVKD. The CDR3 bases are TGTGCCACCGCACTGTCGACGACAGCCTCAACCGAGCAGTACTTC. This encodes CATALSTTASTEQYF.

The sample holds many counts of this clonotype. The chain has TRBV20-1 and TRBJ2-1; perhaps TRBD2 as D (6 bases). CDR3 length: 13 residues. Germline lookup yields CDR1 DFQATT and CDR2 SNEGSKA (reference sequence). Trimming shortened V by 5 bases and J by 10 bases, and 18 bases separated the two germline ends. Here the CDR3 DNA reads TGCAGTGCTCCGGGACTCTTTTTAAGAGAGCAGTTCTTC. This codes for CSAPGLFLREQFF.

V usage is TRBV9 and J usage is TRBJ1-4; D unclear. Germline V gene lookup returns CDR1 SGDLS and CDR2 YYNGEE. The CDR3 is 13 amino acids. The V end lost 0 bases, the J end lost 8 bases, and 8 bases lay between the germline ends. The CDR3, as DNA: TGTGCCAGCAGCGTAGAAGCGGACGAAAAACTGTTTTTT. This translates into CASSVEADEKLFF. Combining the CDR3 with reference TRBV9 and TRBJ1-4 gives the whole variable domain DSGVTQTPKHLITATGQRVTLRCSPRSGDLSVYWYQQSLDQGLQFLIQYYNGEERAKGNILERFSAQQFPDLHSELNLSSLELGDSALYFCASSVEADEKLFFGSGTQLSVL.

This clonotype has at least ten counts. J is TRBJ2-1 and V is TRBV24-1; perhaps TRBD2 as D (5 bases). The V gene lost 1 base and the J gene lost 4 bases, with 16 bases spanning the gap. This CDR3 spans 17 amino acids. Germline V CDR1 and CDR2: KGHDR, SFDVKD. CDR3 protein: CATSDLSGAPGYNEQFF. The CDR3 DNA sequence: TGTGCCACCAGTGATTTAAGCGGAGCCCCTGGATACAATGAGCAGTTCTTC.

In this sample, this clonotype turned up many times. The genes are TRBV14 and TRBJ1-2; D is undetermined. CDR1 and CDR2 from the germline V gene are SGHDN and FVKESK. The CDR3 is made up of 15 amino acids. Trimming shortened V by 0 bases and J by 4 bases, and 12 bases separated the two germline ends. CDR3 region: CASSQDRGSFYGYTF. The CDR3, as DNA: TGTGCCAGCAGCCAAGATCGAGGCTCCTTCTATGGCTACACCTTC.

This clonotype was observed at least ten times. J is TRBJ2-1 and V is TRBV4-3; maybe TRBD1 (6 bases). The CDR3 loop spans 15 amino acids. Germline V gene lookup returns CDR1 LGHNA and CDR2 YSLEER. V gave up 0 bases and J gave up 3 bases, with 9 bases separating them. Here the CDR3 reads CASSQEWTDYNEQFF. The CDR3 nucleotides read TGCGCCAGCAGCCAAGAGTGGACAGACTACAATGAGCAGTTCTTC.

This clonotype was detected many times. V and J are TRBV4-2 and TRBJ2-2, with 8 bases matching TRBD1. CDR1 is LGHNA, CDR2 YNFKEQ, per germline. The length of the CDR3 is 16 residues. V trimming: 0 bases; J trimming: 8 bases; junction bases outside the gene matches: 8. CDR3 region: CASSQEDPGGIGELFF. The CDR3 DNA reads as TGTGCCAGCAGCCAAGAGGACCCAGGGGGCATAGGGGAGCTGTTTTTT.

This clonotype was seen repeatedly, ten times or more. The CDR3 DNA follows: TGTGCCAGCAGTTTCCTTCTTCGGGTAGCGGGAGAATACGAGCAGTACTTC. This translates into CASSFLLRVAGEYEQYF. This chain uses TRBV6-5 with TRBJ2-7; TRBD2 aligns across 9 bases. The trim removed 4 bases at V and 4 bases at J, leaving 14 bases unmatched. There are 17 residues in the CDR3. In germline, CDR1 is MNHEY, CDR2 SVGAGI.

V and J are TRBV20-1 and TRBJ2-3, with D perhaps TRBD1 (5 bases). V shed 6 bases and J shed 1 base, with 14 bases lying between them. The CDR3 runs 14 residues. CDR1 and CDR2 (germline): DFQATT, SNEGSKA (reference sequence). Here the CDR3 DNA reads TGCAGTGCGACATTCAGGGCCCGCACAGATACGCAGTATTTT. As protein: CSATFRARTDTQYF.